This TCR beta chain was documented in a study of control samples from healthy donors and cancer patients. V lost 2 bases and J lost 1; bases outside the gene matches: 5. The CDR3 totals 16 residues. From germline, CDR1 is MNHEY and CDR2 SVGEGT. Repertoires were generated with immunoSEQ multiplex PCR, while TCRdb's copy carries only in-frame clones and drops some. The sample carries approximately 160,000 clones, 85% to 95% recorded once. The sample comprised blood. The origin of this receptor is a woman aged 18-29 years in good health. The J gene is TRBJ2-3, the V gene TRBV6-2 or TRBV6-3; 8 bases are shared with TRBD1. DNA of the CDR3: TGTGCCAGCAGTTACCCTCCGGACAGGGGCACAGATACGCAGTATTTT. Its translation is CASSYPPDRGTDTQYF.